These 30 T cell receptor beta chains were sequenced from one sample in a study of shared clonotypes between healthy human individuals. Libraries were prepared by immunoSEQ multiplex PCR; TCRdb keeps only in-frame clonotypes and omits some of them. The sample has approximately 1.5 million clones, less than 99% seen once; the top ten hold 0.36%. Sequencing used naive CD4+ T cells sorted from blood. Documented subset: CD45RA+ positively selected. These receptors originate from a young man in good health.

This clone appeared once. The chain has TRBV5-5 and TRBJ1-1; 8 bases are a match to TRBD1. The germline V gene has CDR1 SGHKS and CDR2 YYEKEE (reference sequence). V was clipped by 4 bases and J by 5 bases; unmatched bases: 16. The CDR3 runs to 17 residues. The DNA of the CDR3 is TGTGCCAGCAGCGGACAGGGTTTGGGTCAACGGGTGACTGAAGCTTTCTTT. Amino acids: CASSGQGLGQRVTEAFF.

This chain joins TRBV21-1 and TRBJ2-7; the table names TRBD1, a call not compared with the DNA. TRBV21-1 is given as a pseudogene. The CDR3 length is 17 residues. This chain's CDR3 is CASSKGVGRGPSYEQYF. Written as DNA, the CDR3 is TGTGCCAGCAGCAAAGGTGTTGGCAGGGGGCCTTCCTACGAGCAGTACTTC.

The chain has TRBV23-1 and TRBJ2-7; 9 nucleotides line up with TRBD1. TRBV23-1 is marked as an open reading frame, function uncertain. Losses at the gene ends were 0 bases for V and 2 bases for J; bases not matched to a gene: 5. CDR3 size: 16 residues. The CDR3 reads CASSQSGQGAAYEQYF. The CDR3 DNA reads as TGCGCCAGCAGTCAATCGGGACAGGGTGCCGCCTACGAGCAGTACTTC.

The gene calls are TRBV7-2 and TRBJ1-5; 7 bases align to TRBD1. Germline assignment: CDR1 SGHTA and CDR2 FQGNSA. V gave up 3 bases and J gave up 4 bases; unmatched junction bases: 3. The CDR3 runs 14 residues. CDR3 bases: TGTGCCAGCAGCTTGACAGGGTGGAATCAGCCCCAGCATTTT. It codes for CASSLTGWNQPQHF.

The chain joins TRBV9 to TRBJ1-1, with TRBD1 as a possible D gene (5 bases). The ends were cut back, 0 bases at V and 4 bases at J, with 22 bases in the middle. Germline V gives CDR1 SGDLS, CDR2 YYNGEE. CDR3 length: 18 amino acids. The CDR3 loop is CASSVGPIALQDGTEAFF. Here the CDR3 DNA reads TGTGCCAGCAGCGTAGGTCCCATTGCATTACAGGACGGCACTGAAGCTTTCTTT.

This chain joins TRBV5-1 and TRBJ1-1; D is uncertain. With 2 bases removed from V and 1 base from J, the gap between germline ends came to 15 bases. Germline-derived CDR1 and CDR2 are SGHRS and YFSETQ. This CDR3 contains 16 residues. CDR3 DNA: TGCGCCAGCAGCTTTAAACCGGGAGAGGGGAACACTGAAGCTTTCTTT. Translated, it gives CASSFKPGEGNTEAFF.

The chain combines TRBV7-9 with TRBJ2-7; D is tentatively TRBD1 or TRBD2 (5 bases each). Trimming pared 6 bases from V and 2 bases from J, leaving 17 bases between. The CDR3 loop spans 15 amino acids. The germline gives CDR1 SEHNR, CDR2 FQNEAQ (reference sequence). The DNA of the CDR3 is TGTGCCAGCAGTCATAGCGTCGACAGACCCTACGAGCAGTACTTC. Its translation: CASSHSVDRPYEQYF. Full variable domain (remainder filled in from reference TRBV7-9 and TRBJ2-7): DTGVSQNPRHKITKRGQNVTFRCDPISEHNRLYWYRQTLGQGPEFLTYFQNEAQLEKSRLLSDRFSAERPKGSFSTLEIQRTEQGDSAMYLCASSHSVDRPYEQYFGPGTRLTVT.

V gene TRBV27 combines with J gene TRBJ2-4; TRBD1 matches 9 bases. The CDR3 is 16 amino acids. V was pared by 5 bases and J by 4 bases, with 9 bases of the junction left unmatched. CDR1 is MNHEY and CDR2 is SMNVEV in the germline V gene (reference sequence). The CDR3 sequence: CASSTQGAAPKNIQYF. CDR3 coding DNA: TGTGCCAGCAGTACACAGGGGGCTGCCCCAAAAAACATTCAGTACTTC.

V usage is TRBV18 and J usage is TRBJ2-3; 9 nucleotides align to TRBD1. The V and J ends lost 2 bases and 2 bases, in that order; junction bases with no gene match: 2. The germline CDR1 and CDR2 sequences are KGHSH and LQKENI. The CDR3 has 15 amino acids. CDR3 protein: CASSPGTGTTDTQYF. The CDR3, as DNA: TGTGCCAGCTCACCAGGGACAGGGACCACAGATACGCAGTATTTT. The full variable domain, its missing parts supplied by reference TRBV18 and TRBJ2-3, is NAGVMQNPRHLVRRRGQEARLRCSPMKGHSHVYWYRQLPEEGLKFMVYLQKENIIDESGMPKERFSAEFPKEGPSILRIQQVVRGDSAAYFCASSPGTGTTDTQYFGPGTRLTVL.

J is TRBJ1-1 and V is TRBV10-1; D not certain. This CDR3 spans 13 amino acids. V dropped 6 bases and J dropped 2 bases, with 10 bases sitting between them. The germline CDR1 and CDR2 sequences are WNHNN and SYGVQD (reference sequence). CDR3 region: CASRPSGNTEAFF. In nucleotides, the CDR3 is TGCGCCAGCAGGCCGTCGGGTAACACTGAAGCTTTCTTT.

The chain carries TRBV19 and TRBJ1-5; D might be TRBD1 (6 bases). Germline V gives CDR1 LNHDA, CDR2 SQIVND (reference sequence). Trimming cost V 1 base and J 2 bases, with 12 bases left between them. This CDR3 contains 16 residues. CDR3 nucleotides: TGTGCCAGTAGTATAGGGGGGCAAACTGGCAATCAGCCCCAGCATTTT. Translating gives CASSIGGQTGNQPQHF.

As for this clone: Other DNA sequences from this sample encode an identical CDR3 as well. This chain links TRBV14 with TRBJ1-2; D is uncertain. Trimming removed 1 base at V and 2 bases at J, with 5 bases between. This CDR3 comprises 13 residues. Germline values: CDR1 SGHDN, CDR2 FVKESK. CDR3 bases: TGTGCCAGCAGCCAAGGTCAGAACTATGGCTACACCTTC. It codes for CASSQGQNYGYTF.

The chain has TRBV5-1 and TRBJ1-1; 7 positions match TRBD1. The ends lost 2 bases at V and 8 bases at J; junction bases unmatched: 9. The CDR3 has 14 amino acids. Germline-derived CDR1 and CDR2 are SGHRS and YFSETQ. CDR3 in amino acids: CASSLKGQLGEAFF. In DNA form, the CDR3 reads TGCGCCAGCAGCTTAAAGGGACAGCTGGGCGAAGCTTTCTTT.

The J gene is TRBJ2-7, the V gene TRBV25-1; maybe TRBD2 (5 bases). Trimming stripped 6 bases from V and 2 bases from J, with 11 bases between. There are 13 residues in the CDR3. Germline values: CDR1 MGHDK, CDR2 SYGVNS. The CDR3 reads CASREGGTYEQYF. The DNA of the CDR3 is TGTGCCAGCAGAGAGGGCGGAACCTACGAGCAGTACTTC.

CDR3 DNA sequence: TGTGCCAGCGGAAGGAGGACTAGGTTCTACAATGAGCAGTTCTTC. Its protein is CASGRRTRFYNEQFF. The chain has TRBV11-2 and TRBJ2-1; 7 bases map to TRBD2. J gave up 3 bases and V 8 bases, and 10 bases lay outside the gene matches. The CDR3 sequence is 15 residues long. CDR1 is SGHAT, CDR2 FQNNGV, per germline. Filled out from reference TRBV11-2 and TRBJ2-1, the complete variable domain reads EAGVAQSPRYKIIEKRQSVAFWCNPISGHATLYWYQQILGQGPKLLIQFQNNGVVDDSQLPKDRFSAERLKGVDSTLKIQPAKLEDSAVYLCASGRRTRFYNEQFFGPGTRLTVL.

The chain uses TRBV10-1 and TRBJ2-1; the match to TRBD2 covers 13 bases. Germline V gives CDR1 WNHNN, CDR2 SYGVQD (reference sequence). Trimming at V came to 4 bases and at J to 9 bases, leaving 12 bases not matched to a gene. There are 17 residues in the CDR3. For the CDR3, the DNA is TGCGCCAGCAGTGGAAGAAAAGGGACTAGCGGGAAAGCTGAGCAGTTCTTC. This sequence encodes CASSGRKGTSGKAEQFF.

The chain combines TRBV27 with TRBJ2-3; the D gene is possibly TRBD1 (6 bases). The CDR3 spans 16 residues. V lost 5 bases to trimming and J lost 0 bases, with 15 bases between them. Germline V lookup: CDR1 MNHEY, CDR2 SMNVEV (reference sequence). In DNA form, the CDR3 reads TGTGCCAGCAGTAGAGTGGGGGCGACTAGCACAGATACGCAGTATTTT. Its protein product is CASSRVGATSTDTQYF.

This clone was found once. The gene calls are TRBV2 and TRBJ2-5; 10 bases line up with TRBD1. CDR1 is SNHLY, CDR2 FYNNEI, per germline. Trimming cost V 5 bases and J 5 bases; bases outside gene matches: 2. This CDR3 contains 13 residues. The CDR3 coding sequence is TGTGCCAGCAGTTGGGGACAGGGGGAGACCCAGTACTTC. This sequence encodes CASSWGQGETQYF. The full variable domain, in which reference TRBV2 and TRBJ2-5 provide the parts outside the CDR3, is EPEVTQTPSHQVTQMGQEVILRCVPISNHLYFYWYRQILGQKVEFLVSFYNNEISEKSEIFDDQFSVERPDGSNFTLKIRSTKLEDSAMYFCASSWGQGETQYFGPGTRLLVL.

With respect to this clone: This specimen includes other DNA sequences encoding the same CDR3. V gene TRBV28 combines with J gene TRBJ1-2; no firm D call. The CDR3 loop spans 13 amino acids. V was clipped by 3 bases and J by 2 bases, with 7 bases between them. CDR1 is MDHEN, CDR2 SYDVKM, per germline. DNA of the CDR3: TGTGCCAGCAGTTTGATAGTAAACTATGGCTACACCTTC. The encoded protein is CASSLIVNYGYTF.

The chain links TRBV28 to TRBJ2-7, with D possibly matching TRBD1 (5 bases). CDR1 is MDHEN, CDR2 SYDVKM, per germline. The CDR3 loop spans 14 amino acids. Trimming removed 6 bases from V and 5 bases from J, with 17 bases in between. The CDR3 is CASRPDPVRDEQYF. CDR3 in DNA: TGTGCCAGCAGACCCGACCCAGTCAGGGACGAGCAGTACTTC.

The V call is TRBV9, the J call TRBJ1-2, with a possible D match to TRBD1 (5 bases). V lost 3 bases and J 5 bases, leaving 17 bases between the germline ends. Germline V CDR1 and CDR2: SGDLS, YYNGEE. The CDR3 extends over 15 amino acids. CDR3 amino acids: CASSARDGVFYGYTF. CDR3 DNA: TGTGCCAGCAGCGCCCGGGACGGCGTGTTTTATGGCTACACCTTC. Looking up the rest from reference TRBV9 and TRBJ1-2 gives the full variable domain: DSGVTQTPKHLITATGQRVTLRCSPRSGDLSVYWYQQSLDQGLQFLIQYYNGEERAKGNILERFSAQQFPDLHSELNLSSLELGDSALYFCASSARDGVFYGYTFGSGTRLTVV.

This sequence joins TRBV6-1 and TRBJ2-1, with D possibly being TRBD2 (6 bases). The V gene's germline CDR1 is MNHNS and CDR2 SASEGT. Trimming removed 7 bases at V and 10 bases at J, with 20 bases between. The CDR3 is 14 amino acids. Here the CDR3 reads CASKGGGLRVEQFF. CDR3 nucleotide sequence: TGTGCCAGCAAGGGCGGAGGGCTCAGAGTGGAGCAGTTCTTC.

The rearrangement links TRBV15 to TRBJ2-1; 12 bases agree with TRBD2. V gave up 5 bases and J gave up 4 bases; unmatched junction bases: 9. The germline V gene encodes CDR1 LNHNV and CDR2 YYDKDF (reference sequence). The CDR3 spans 17 residues. The CDR3 sequence is CATSLGRTSGAYNEQFF. DNA for the CDR3: TGTGCCACCAGCTTGGGTCGGACTAGCGGGGCTTACAATGAGCAGTTCTTC.

V gene TRBV7-9 combines with J gene TRBJ2-3; no clear D gene. Germline V gene data show CDR1 as SEHNR and CDR2 as FQNEAQ (reference sequence). Trimming shortened V by 5 bases and J by 3 bases, and 12 bases separated the two germline ends. The CDR3 has 14 amino acids. For the CDR3, the DNA is TGTGCCAGCAGCCCAGACTCCACGACAGATACGCAGTATTTT. Protein: CASSPDSTTDTQYF.

This clone was seen once. CDR3 region: CASSLAGVWTDTQYF. CDR3 nucleotides: TGTGCCAGCAGTCTAGCGGGAGTTTGGACAGATACGCAGTATTTT. The gene calls are TRBV6-5 and TRBJ2-3; 10 positions match TRBD2. Per the germline V gene, CDR1 is MNHEY and CDR2 is SVGAGI. This CDR3 is built from 15 residues. V lost 5 bases to trimming and J lost 3 bases; unmatched junction nucleotides: 5.

This clone was recorded once. The V and J genes are TRBV18 and TRBJ2-3; TRBD2 might be the D (6 bases). The germline V gene has CDR1 KGHSH and CDR2 LQKENI. CDR3 length: 18 residues. V was cut by 1 base and J by 0 bases, with 17 bases left in between. The CDR3 nucleotides are TGTGCCAGCTCACCACTCATAGCGTGGGGAGGTAGCACAGATACGCAGTATTTT. As protein: CASSPLIAWGGSTDTQYF.

The J gene is TRBJ2-7, the V gene TRBV2, with 8 positions matching TRBD1. Germline lookup yields CDR1 SNHLY and CDR2 FYNNEI. The CDR3 extends over 17 amino acids. The V gene end was trimmed by 6 bases and the J gene end by 1 base; junction bases not matched to a gene: 14. The CDR3 DNA reads TGTGCCAGCAGAGAACATGGGACAGGCTTCCTATCCTACGAGCAGTACTTC. Its translation: CASREHGTGFLSYEQYF.

CDR3 sequence reads: CASSFLRTGGSTEAFF. CDR3 DNA: TGTGCCAGCAGTTTTTTGAGGACAGGTGGTTCAACTGAAGCTTTCTTT. The rearrangement joins TRBV28 to TRBJ1-1, with 7 bases that match TRBD1. This CDR3 region has 16 residues. The germline V gene encodes CDR1 MDHEN and CDR2 SYDVKM. With V trimmed by 3 bases and J by 5 bases, 12 bases remained unmatched.

CDR3 amino acids: CASSLEVQNYGYTF. In DNA, the CDR3 is TGTGCCAGCAGCTTAGAGGTACAGAACTATGGCTACACCTTC. The chain couples TRBV7-9 to TRBJ1-2; D remains ambiguous. V dropped 1 base and J dropped 2 bases, with 8 bases sitting between them. This CDR3 has 14 residues. Germline CDR1 and CDR2: SEHNR and FQNEAQ (reference sequence).

V gene TRBV18 combines with J gene TRBJ2-7; TRBD1 matches 7 bases. The V gene's germline CDR1 is KGHSH and CDR2 LQKENI. The trim removed 2 bases at V and 5 bases at J, leaving 6 bases unmatched. This CDR3 region has 14 residues. The CDR3 coding sequence is TGTGCCAGCTCACCAGAGACAGGGCGGCACGAGCAGTACTTC. Encoded protein: CASSPETGRHEQYF.